The next 29 T cell receptor beta chains were all read from a single sample in a study of blood T cell repertoires in COVID-19. Measured with immunoSEQ multiplex PCR; TCRdb has only the in-frame clones, and not every one. The sample includes about 150,000 clones, nearly 80% seen only once; the top ten take roughly 1.7%. Sequencing was carried out using peripheral blood. The receptors come from an elderly man with acute or convalescent COVID-19.

The rearrangement links TRBV6-1 to TRBJ1-1; 7 positions agree with TRBD1. Germline V gene lookup returns CDR1 MNHNS and CDR2 SASEGT. The CDR3 loop spans 14 amino acids. The J segment lost 10 bases and the V segment lost 0 bases, leaving 8 bases of the junction unmatched. As DNA, the CDR3 is TGTGCCAGCAGTGAAGCTGACAGGGCCCGGGGAGCTTTCTTT. It yields the protein CASSEADRARGAFF.

The chain recombines TRBV2 with TRBJ2-5; D possibly corresponds to TRBD1 (6 bases). Trimming shortened V by 6 bases and J by 1 base, and 9 bases separated the two germline ends. Germline V lookup: CDR1 SNHLY, CDR2 FYNNEI. The CDR3 length is 13 residues. CDR3 amino acids: CASRRTVQETQYF. The DNA of the CDR3 is TGTGCCAGCAGGCGGACAGTCCAAGAGACCCAGTACTTC.

To note about this clone: In the same sample, other DNA sequences code for this CDR3. The chain carries TRBV27 and TRBJ2-1; 7 bases are shared with TRBD2. Germline CDR1 and CDR2: MNHEY and SMNVEV (reference sequence). This CDR3 comprises 15 residues. Trimming removed 5 bases from V and 3 bases from J; junction bases left unmatched: 7. In DNA, the CDR3 is TGTGCCAGCAGTATCACCGGGACTAACTACAATGAGCAGTTCTTC. Protein product: CASSITGTNYNEQFF.

V gene TRBV28 combines with J gene TRBJ2-2; 8 bases fit TRBD1. Germline loops: CDR1 MDHEN, CDR2 SYDVKM. V dropped 5 bases and J dropped 4; count of bases not matched to a gene: 12. The CDR3 runs to 17 residues. This CDR3 is CASSPRTGRSSTGELFF. CDR3 coding DNA: TGTGCCAGCAGTCCGAGGACAGGGAGGAGTAGCACCGGGGAGCTGTTTTTT.

The gene calls are TRBV6-4 and TRBJ2-3; 10 positions agree with TRBD1. The CDR3 totals 15 residues. Germline CDR1 MRHNA, CDR2 SNTAGT. The V and J ends lost 6 bases and 2 bases, in that order; junction bases with no gene match: 5. CDR3 coding DNA: TGTGCCAGCAGCCCGGGACAGGGGAACACAGATACGCAGTATTTT. Translated: CASSPGQGNTDTQYF.

This clone was observed once. This chain connects TRBV5-1 to TRBJ1-2; tentatively, D is TRBD1 (5 bases). The CDR3 loop spans 13 amino acids. CDR1 is SGHRS and CDR2 is YFSETQ in the germline V gene. The V end lost 3 bases, the J end lost 7 bases, and 13 bases lay between the germline ends. The CDR3 coding sequence is TGCGCCAGCAGCTCGGACAATCAAGGTGGCTACACCTTC. Protein sequence: CASSSDNQGGYTF. The full variable domain, with the rest looked up from reference TRBV5-1 and TRBJ1-2, is KAGVTQTPRYLIKTRGQQVTLSCSPISGHRSVSWYQQTPGQGLQFLFEYFSETQRNKGNFPGRFSGRQFSNSRSEMNVSTLELGDSALYLCASSSDNQGGYTFGSGTRLTVV.

The rearrangement links TRBV3-1 (or the pseudogene TRBV3-2) to TRBJ2-5, with 12 bases identical to TRBD2. The CDR3 sequence is 16 residues long. Germline values: CDR1 LGHDT, CDR2 YNNKEL (reference sequence). The V and J ends lost 3 bases and 3 bases, in that order; junction bases with no gene match: 5. This chain's CDR3 is CASSQRASGGEETQYF. CDR3 in DNA: TGTGCCAGCAGCCAGAGAGCTAGCGGGGGGGAAGAGACCCAGTACTTC.

This rearrangement joins TRBV6-4 to TRBJ2-3; a possible D gene is TRBD1 (6 bases). Deletions cut 3 bases from V and 2 bases from J, with 9 bases between. In germline, CDR1 is MRHNA, CDR2 SNTAGT. The CDR3 runs to 14 residues. CDR3 amino acids: CASSEDRYTDTQYF. The DNA for the CDR3 is TGTGCCAGCAGTGAGGACAGATACACAGATACGCAGTATTTT.

The rearrangement uses TRBV6-5 and TRBJ1-3; 7 bases are shared with TRBD1. CDR3 size: 15 residues. CDR1 is MNHEY and CDR2 is SVGAGI in the germline V gene. The junction had 9 bases not matched to a gene; V was cut back by 6 bases and J by 4 bases. CDR3 region: CASSLSTGNGNTIYF. CDR3 DNA: TGTGCCAGCAGCTTATCGACAGGGAACGGAAACACCATATATTTT.

V is TRBV28 and J is TRBJ1-5; TRBD1 matches 7 bases. The CDR3 spans 13 residues. Germline V gives CDR1 MDHEN, CDR2 SYDVKM. With V trimmed by 6 bases and J by 7 bases, 6 bases remained unmatched. This CDR3 is CASRWAGGQPQHF. The DNA of the CDR3 is TGTGCCAGCAGGTGGGCAGGGGGACAGCCCCAGCATTTT.

The DNA of the CDR3 is TGTGCCAGCAGCCCGGGATCTATAACTGCTGGAAACACCATATATTTT. It translates to CASSPGSITAGNTIYF. The chain recombines TRBV9 with TRBJ1-3; D uncertain. V was shortened by 4 bases and J by 2 bases, with 16 bases between the two germline ends. Germline values: CDR1 SGDLS, CDR2 YYNGEE. The CDR3 extends over 16 amino acids.

The V call is TRBV10-2, the J call TRBJ2-7; TRBD1 matches 9 bases. The CDR3 contains 13 residues. V lost 2 bases, J lost 11 bases, and 7 bases stayed unmatched. CDR1 is WSHSY and CDR2 is SAAADI in the germline V gene. CDR3 in amino acids: CASSEAYRGQEYV. The CDR3 coding sequence is TGCGCCAGCAGTGAGGCCTACAGGGGGCAAGAGTACGTC.

For this clone: At one end the junction does not follow the germline gene, possibly because of a read error. The chain recombines TRBV6-5 with TRBJ1-2; 7 nucleotides agree with TRBD1. Germline CDR1 MNHEY, CDR2 SVGAGI. The CDR3 runs 15 residues. As DNA, the CDR3 is TGTGCCAGCACTTACAACGGACAGGTTAACTATGGCTACACCTTC. It encodes CASTYNGQVNYGYTF.

The V call is TRBV7-2, the J call TRBJ2-1, with D perhaps matching TRBD1 (6 bases). Trimming removed 5 bases from V and 7 bases from J, with 15 bases in between. Germline-derived CDR1 and CDR2 are SGHTA and FQGNSA. CDR3 size: 14 residues. Here the CDR3 DNA reads TGTGCCAGCAGCGCAACAGGGCGGAAGAATGAGCAGTTCTTC. It is translated as CASSATGRKNEQFF. Supplemented by reference TRBV7-2 and TRBJ2-1, the full variable domain reads GAGVSQSPSNKVTEKGKDVELRCDPISGHTALYWYRQSLGQGLEFLIYFQGNSAPDKSGLPSDRFSAERTGGSVSTLTIQRTQQEDSAVYLCASSATGRKNEQFFGPGTRLTVL.

The chain couples TRBV11-2 to TRBJ2-4; TRBD1 aligns across 10 bases. This CDR3 spans 19 amino acids. CDR1 and CDR2 from the germline V gene are SGHAT and FQNNGV. The V and J ends lost 0 bases and 0 bases, in that order; junction bases with no gene match: 8. CDR3 in DNA: TGTGCCAGCAGCTTAGATAGGGACAGGGGTCCTCTAGCCAAAAACATTCAGTACTTC. This sequence encodes CASSLDRDRGPLAKNIQYF. The variable domain in full, completed from reference TRBV11-2 and TRBJ2-4, reads EAGVAQSPRYKIIEKRQSVAFWCNPISGHATLYWYQQILGQGPKLLIQFQNNGVVDDSQLPKDRFSAERLKGVDSTLKIQPAKLEDSAVYLCASSLDRDRGPLAKNIQYFGAGTRLSVL.

The chain links TRBV6-2 or TRBV6-3 to TRBJ1-3, with D perhaps matching TRBD1 (6 bases). Germline V gene data show CDR1 as MNHEY and CDR2 as SVGEGT. V shed 6 bases and J shed 0 bases, with 12 bases lying between them. The CDR3 has 15 residues. The CDR3 loop is CASSLGQISGNTIYF. DNA of the CDR3: TGTGCCAGCAGCCTTGGACAGATCTCTGGAAACACCATATATTTT.

V gene TRBV5-4 combines with J gene TRBJ1-1; 7 nucleotides agree with TRBD1. This CDR3 has 16 residues. Germline-derived CDR1 and CDR2 are SGHNT and YYREEE (reference sequence). With 4 bases clipped from V and 0 bases from J, the junction kept 9 bases outside the gene matches. The CDR3 is CASSAGQVGMNTEAFF. CDR3 bases: TGTGCCAGCAGCGCCGGACAGGTTGGGATGAACACTGAAGCTTTCTTT.

V and J are TRBV5-1 and TRBJ2-1; TRBD2 matches 9 bases. CDR1 is SGHRS, CDR2 YFSETQ, per germline. V lost 2 bases, J lost 9 bases, and 9 bases stayed unmatched. This CDR3 is built from 15 residues. The CDR3 loop reads CASSLQRGGVVEQFF. In DNA form, the CDR3 reads TGCGCCAGCAGCTTACAACGCGGGGGGGTTGTTGAGCAGTTCTTC.

The J gene is TRBJ2-3, the V gene TRBV5-1, with 11 bases fitting TRBD2. The CDR3 contains 15 residues. With V trimmed by 4 bases and J by 6 bases, 7 bases remained unmatched. The germline V gene has CDR1 SGHRS and CDR2 YFSETQ. The CDR3 coding sequence is TGCGCCAGCAGCGGTCTTAGCGGGGGGGCGGATACGCAGTATTTT. This encodes CASSGLSGGADTQYF. Using reference TRBV5-1 and TRBJ2-3 for the parts outside the CDR3, the full variable domain is KAGVTQTPRYLIKTRGQQVTLSCSPISGHRSVSWYQQTPGQGLQFLFEYFSETQRNKGNFPGRFSGRQFSNSRSEMNVSTLELGDSALYLCASSGLSGGADTQYFGPGTRLTVL.

The CDR3 DNA is TGCGCCAGCAGCTTTCAAGTTGGCGGGGGGAACACCGGGGAGCTGTTTTTT. Its protein is CASSFQVGGGNTGELFF. This chain uses TRBV5-1 with TRBJ2-2, with 7 bases fitting TRBD2. Looked up from germline, CDR1 is SGHRS and CDR2 is YFSETQ. Unmatched junction bases numbered 8, after V lost 2 bases and J lost 1 base. The CDR3 sequence is 17 residues long.

In this sample, this clone turned up once. The chain couples TRBV19 to TRBJ2-5, with 8 bases fitting TRBD1. V trimming: 8 bases; J trimming: 4 bases; junction bases outside the gene matches: 9. This CDR3 comprises 14 residues. Germline CDR1 LNHDA, CDR2 SQIVND (reference sequence). The CDR3: CASVPGQDSETQYF. In DNA form, the CDR3 reads TGTGCCAGTGTTCCGGGACAGGATTCAGAGACCCAGTACTTC.

The CDR3 spells CASSDGWTGATEAFF. Written as DNA, the CDR3 is TGCGCCAGCAGCGATGGATGGACAGGGGCCACTGAAGCTTTCTTT. The chain recombines TRBV5-1 with TRBJ1-1; the match to TRBD1 covers 9 bases. This CDR3 spans 15 amino acids. Germline trimming cut 4 bases from V and 4 bases from J; bases unmatched to any gene: 8. Germline CDR1 SGHRS, CDR2 YFSETQ.

This rearrangement joins TRBV7-9 to TRBJ1-2, with 10 bases aligning to TRBD1. The trim removed 5 bases at V and 8 bases at J, leaving 8 bases unmatched. CDR3 length equals 14 residues. Germline CDR1 SEHNR, CDR2 FQNEAQ (reference sequence). Written as DNA, the CDR3 is TGTGCCAGCAGCCCACTGACAGGGGGCTGGGGCTACACCTTC. It translates to CASSPLTGGWGYTF.

The chain has TRBV24-1 and TRBJ2-2, with 10 bases identical to TRBD1. CDR1 and CDR2 from the germline V gene are KGHDR and SFDVKD. V lost 5 bases, J lost 6 bases, and 5 bases stayed unmatched. The length of the CDR3 is 15 residues. The CDR3 region has the DNA TGTGCCACCAGTGGGGACAGGGGTCTTCCCGGGGAGCTGTTTTTT. Translating it yields CATSGDRGLPGELFF.

The chain recombines TRBV5-1 with TRBJ2-3; the D gene is possibly TRBD2 (5 bases). Germline V lookup: CDR1 SGHRS, CDR2 YFSETQ. Deletions cut 0 bases from V and 2 bases from J, with 10 bases between. CDR3 length equals 15 residues. The CDR3 sequence: CASSLAARATDTQYF. CDR3 nucleotides: TGCGCCAGCAGCTTGGCGGCGCGGGCCACAGATACGCAGTATTTT.

The rearrangement uses TRBV5-4 and TRBJ1-5; D is perhaps TRBD1 (5 bases). Trimming left V 1 base short and J 6 bases short, with 5 bases between. The CDR3 consists of 12 residues. Looked up from germline, CDR1 is SGHNT and CDR2 is YYREEE (reference sequence). The CDR3 DNA is TGTGCCAGCAGCTTGAGGGGTCAGCCCCAGCATTTT. It encodes CASSLRGQPQHF.

The V and J genes are TRBV7-2 and TRBJ2-1; 9 bases line up with TRBD1. V gave up 5 bases and J gave up 4 bases; unmatched junction bases: 9. The germline CDR1 and CDR2 sequences are SGHTA and FQGNSA. This CDR3 comprises 16 residues. As DNA, the CDR3 is TGTGCCAGCAGCGCCCTGGACAGGGGCCCGTACAATGAGCAGTTCTTC. Its protein is CASSALDRGPYNEQFF.

This clone was seen a handful of times. Different DNA sequences within this sample yield the same CDR3. The chain couples TRBV5-1 to TRBJ2-1, with 10 positions matching TRBD1. Per germline, CDR1 SGHRS and CDR2 YFSETQ. The CDR3 has 13 amino acids. Unmatched junction bases numbered 2, after V lost 4 bases and J lost 7 bases. CDR3 sequence: CASSPGQGNEQFF. In DNA, the CDR3 is TGCGCCAGCAGCCCGGGACAGGGGAATGAGCAGTTCTTC.

The CDR3, as DNA: TGTGCCAGCAGTGACGGGGGGACGAACACTGAAGCTTTCTTT. It specifies CASSDGGTNTEAFF. V usage is TRBV6-4 and J usage is TRBJ1-1; possibly TRBD1 for D (5 bases). Germline values: CDR1 MRHNA, CDR2 SNTAGT. V was clipped by 2 bases and J by 1 base, with 8 bases between them. The CDR3 spans 14 residues.